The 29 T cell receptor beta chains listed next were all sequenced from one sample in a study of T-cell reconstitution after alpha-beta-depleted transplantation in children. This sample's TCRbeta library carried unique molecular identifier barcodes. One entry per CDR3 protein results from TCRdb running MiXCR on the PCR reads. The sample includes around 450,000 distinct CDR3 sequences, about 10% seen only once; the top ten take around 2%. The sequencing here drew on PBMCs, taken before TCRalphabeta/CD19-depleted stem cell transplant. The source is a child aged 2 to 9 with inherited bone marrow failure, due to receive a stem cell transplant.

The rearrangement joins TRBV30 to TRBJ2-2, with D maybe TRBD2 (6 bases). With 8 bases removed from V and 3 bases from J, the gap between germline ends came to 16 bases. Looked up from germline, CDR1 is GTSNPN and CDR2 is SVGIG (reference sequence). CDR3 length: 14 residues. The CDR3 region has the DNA TGTGCCCGGGGCCTCGGGAGAGACACCGGGGAGCTGTTTTTT. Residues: CARGLGRDTGELFF.

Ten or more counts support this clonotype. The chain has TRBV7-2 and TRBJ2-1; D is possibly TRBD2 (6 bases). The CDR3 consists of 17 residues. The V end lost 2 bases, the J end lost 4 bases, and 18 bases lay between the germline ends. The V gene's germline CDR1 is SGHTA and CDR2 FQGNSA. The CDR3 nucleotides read TGTGCCAGCAGCTTACCGTTAATAAAACGGGGGTACAATGAGCAGTTCTTC. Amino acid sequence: CASSLPLIKRGYNEQFF.

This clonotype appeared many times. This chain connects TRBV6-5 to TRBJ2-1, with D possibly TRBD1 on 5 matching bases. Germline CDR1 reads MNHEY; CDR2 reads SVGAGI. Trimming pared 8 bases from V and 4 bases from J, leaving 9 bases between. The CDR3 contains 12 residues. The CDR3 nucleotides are TGTGCCAGCCGGACACAATACAATGAGCAGTTCTTC. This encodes CASRTQYNEQFF.

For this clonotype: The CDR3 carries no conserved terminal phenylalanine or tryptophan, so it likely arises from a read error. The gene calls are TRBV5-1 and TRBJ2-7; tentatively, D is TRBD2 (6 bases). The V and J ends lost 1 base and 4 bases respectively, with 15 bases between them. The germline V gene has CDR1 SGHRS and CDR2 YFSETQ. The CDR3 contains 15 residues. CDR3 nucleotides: TGCGCCAGCAGCTTGTTTTTCGGGAGCCAGTACGAGCAGTACTCC. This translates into CASSLFFGSQYEQYS.

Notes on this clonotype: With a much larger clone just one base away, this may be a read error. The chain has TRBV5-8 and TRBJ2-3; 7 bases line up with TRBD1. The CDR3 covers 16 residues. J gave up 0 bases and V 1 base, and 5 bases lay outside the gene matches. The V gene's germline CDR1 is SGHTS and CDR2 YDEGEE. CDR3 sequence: CASSLRGLSSTDTQYF. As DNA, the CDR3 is TGTGCCAGCAGCTTGAGGGGGCTGTCTAGCACAGATACGCAGTATTTT.

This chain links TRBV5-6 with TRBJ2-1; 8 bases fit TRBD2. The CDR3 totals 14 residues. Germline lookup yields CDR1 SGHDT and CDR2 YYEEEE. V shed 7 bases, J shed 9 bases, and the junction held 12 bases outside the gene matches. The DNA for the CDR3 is TGTGCCAGCTGGGGACTAGACTCGGTGCCTGAGCAGTTCTTC. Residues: CASWGLDSVPEQFF.

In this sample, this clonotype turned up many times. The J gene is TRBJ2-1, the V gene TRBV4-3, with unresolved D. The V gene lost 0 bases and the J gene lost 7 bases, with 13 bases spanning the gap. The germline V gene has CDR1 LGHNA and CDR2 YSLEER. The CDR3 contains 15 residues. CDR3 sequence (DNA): TGCGCCAGCAGCCAAGATCGGCTTGTTTTGAATGAGCAGTTCTTC. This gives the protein CASSQDRLVLNEQFF.

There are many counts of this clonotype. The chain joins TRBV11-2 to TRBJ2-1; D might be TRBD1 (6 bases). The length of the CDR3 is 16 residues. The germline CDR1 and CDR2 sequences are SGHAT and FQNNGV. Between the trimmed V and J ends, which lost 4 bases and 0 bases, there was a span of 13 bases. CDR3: CASSYRDMSSYNEQFF. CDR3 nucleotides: TGTGCCAGCAGCTACCGGGACATGAGCTCCTACAATGAGCAGTTCTTC.

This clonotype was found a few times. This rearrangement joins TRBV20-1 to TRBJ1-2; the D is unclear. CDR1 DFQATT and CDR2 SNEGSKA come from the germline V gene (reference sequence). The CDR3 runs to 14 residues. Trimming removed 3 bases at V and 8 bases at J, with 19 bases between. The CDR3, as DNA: TGCAGTGCTAGTGACGTAAAGGGTTTACGGGGCTACACCTTC. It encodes CSASDVKGLRGYTF.

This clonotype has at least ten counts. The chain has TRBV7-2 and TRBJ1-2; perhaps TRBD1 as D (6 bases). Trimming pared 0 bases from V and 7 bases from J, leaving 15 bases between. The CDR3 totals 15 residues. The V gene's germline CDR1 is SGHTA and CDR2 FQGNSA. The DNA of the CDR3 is TGTGCCAGCAGCTTAGCGGTATCACAGGGTATTGGCTACACCTTC. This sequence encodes CASSLAVSQGIGYTF.

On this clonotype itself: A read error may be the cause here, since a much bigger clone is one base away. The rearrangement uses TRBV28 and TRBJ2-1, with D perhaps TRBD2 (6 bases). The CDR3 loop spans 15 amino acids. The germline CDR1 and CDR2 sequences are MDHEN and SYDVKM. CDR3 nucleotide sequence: TGTGCCAGCAGTTTAGGCATCGGGAGTTACAATGTGCAGTTCTTC. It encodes CASSLGIGSYNVQFF.

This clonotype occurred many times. Here the CDR3 DNA reads TGCGCCAGCCAAGATAGGAGGCAGGAAGAGACCCAGTACTTC. Translation gives CASQDRRQEETQYF. V and J are TRBV5-1 and TRBJ2-5; TRBD2 is a possible D gene (5 bases). The germline V gene has CDR1 SGHRS and CDR2 YFSETQ. The V end was cut by 7 bases, the J end by 3 bases, with 16 bases between. The CDR3 is made up of 14 amino acids. The variable domain in full, completed from reference TRBV5-1 and TRBJ2-5, reads KAGVTQTPRYLIKTRGQQVTLSCSPISGHRSVSWYQQTPGQGLQFLFEYFSETQRNKGNFPGRFSGRQFSNSRSEMNVSTLELGDSALYLCASQDRRQEETQYFGPGTRLLVL.

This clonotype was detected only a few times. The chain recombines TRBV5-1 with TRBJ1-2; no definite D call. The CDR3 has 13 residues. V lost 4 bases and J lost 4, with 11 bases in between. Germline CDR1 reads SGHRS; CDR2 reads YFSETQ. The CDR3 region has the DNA TGCGCCAGCAGCAAGGGCAGAGCCTATGGCTACACCTTC. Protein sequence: CASSKGRAYGYTF.

The CDR3 DNA sequence: TGTGCCAGCAGCTTGGTTGGGGGACTAGCGGACAATGAGCAGTTCTTC. This translates into CASSLVGGLADNEQFF. The V and J genes are TRBV5-5 and TRBJ2-1; 11 nucleotides agree with TRBD2. The CDR3 length is 16 residues. Per germline, CDR1 SGHKS and CDR2 YYEKEE (reference sequence). V lost 0 bases, J lost 5 bases, and 4 bases stayed unmatched. The full variable domain, rest sourced from reference TRBV5-5 and TRBJ2-1, is DAGVTQSPTHLIKTRGQQVTLRCSPISGHKSVSWYQQVLGQGPQFIFQYYEKEERGRGNFPDRFSARQFPNYSSELNVNALLLGDSALYLCASSLVGGLADNEQFFGPGTRLTVL.

Here the CDR3 reads CASRFTSTSGRGQFF. CDR3 coding DNA: TGTGCCAGCAGGTTCACCTCTACTAGCGGGAGGGGACAGTTCTTC. V gene TRBV2 combines with J gene TRBJ2-1, with 13 bases fitting TRBD2. Trimming removed 6 bases from V and 13 bases from J; junction bases left unmatched: 12. CDR3 length equals 15 residues. Germline V gene lookup returns CDR1 SNHLY and CDR2 FYNNEI.

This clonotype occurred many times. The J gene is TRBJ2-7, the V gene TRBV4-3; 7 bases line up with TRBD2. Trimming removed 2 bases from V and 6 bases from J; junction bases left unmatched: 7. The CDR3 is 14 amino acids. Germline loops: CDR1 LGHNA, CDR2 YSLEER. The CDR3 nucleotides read TGCGCCAGCAGCCAACAATCGTCTAGCGGCGAGCAGTACTTC. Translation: CASSQQSSSGEQYF.

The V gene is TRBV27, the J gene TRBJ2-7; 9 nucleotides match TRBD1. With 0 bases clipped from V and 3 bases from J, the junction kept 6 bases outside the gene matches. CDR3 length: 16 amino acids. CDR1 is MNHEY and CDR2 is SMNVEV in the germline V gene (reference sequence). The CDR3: CASSLSSGTGLYEQYF. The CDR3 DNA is TGTGCCAGCAGTTTATCGTCCGGGACAGGGCTCTACGAGCAGTACTTC.

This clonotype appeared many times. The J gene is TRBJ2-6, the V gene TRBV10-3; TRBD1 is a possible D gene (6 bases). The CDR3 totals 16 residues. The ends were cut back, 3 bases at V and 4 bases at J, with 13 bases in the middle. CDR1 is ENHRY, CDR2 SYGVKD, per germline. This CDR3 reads CAISDLTGSGANVLTF. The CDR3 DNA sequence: TGTGCCATCAGTGACCTAACAGGGTCCGGGGCCAACGTCCTGACTTTC.

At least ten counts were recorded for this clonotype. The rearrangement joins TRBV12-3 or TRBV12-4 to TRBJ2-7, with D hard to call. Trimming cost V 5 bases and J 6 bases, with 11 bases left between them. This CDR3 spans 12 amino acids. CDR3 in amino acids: CASSPVYGEQYF. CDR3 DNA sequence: TGTGCCAGCAGTCCCGTTTATGGCGAGCAGTACTTC.

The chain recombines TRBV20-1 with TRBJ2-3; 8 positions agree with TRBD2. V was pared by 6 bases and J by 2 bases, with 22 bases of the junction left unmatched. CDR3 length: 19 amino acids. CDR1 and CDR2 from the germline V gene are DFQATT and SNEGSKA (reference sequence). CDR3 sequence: CSANGGAHLLAGPTDTQYF. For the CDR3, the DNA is TGCAGTGCCAACGGGGGGGCGCATCTTTTGGCGGGACCCACAGATACGCAGTATTTT.

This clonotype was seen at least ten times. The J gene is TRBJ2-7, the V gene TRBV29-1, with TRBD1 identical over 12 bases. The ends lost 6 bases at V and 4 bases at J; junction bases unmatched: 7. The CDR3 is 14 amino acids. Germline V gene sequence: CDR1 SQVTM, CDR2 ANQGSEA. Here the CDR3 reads CSVMAGQGAYEQYF. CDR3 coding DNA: TGCAGCGTCATGGCGGGACAGGGGGCATACGAGCAGTACTTC.

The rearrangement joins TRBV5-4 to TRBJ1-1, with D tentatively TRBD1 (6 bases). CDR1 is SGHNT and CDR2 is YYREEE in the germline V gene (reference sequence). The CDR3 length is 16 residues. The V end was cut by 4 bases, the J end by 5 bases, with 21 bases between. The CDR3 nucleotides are TGTGCCAGCAGCCGGGGGCACGGCCGGGGGGAAACTGAAGCTTTCTTT. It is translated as CASSRGHGRGETEAFF.

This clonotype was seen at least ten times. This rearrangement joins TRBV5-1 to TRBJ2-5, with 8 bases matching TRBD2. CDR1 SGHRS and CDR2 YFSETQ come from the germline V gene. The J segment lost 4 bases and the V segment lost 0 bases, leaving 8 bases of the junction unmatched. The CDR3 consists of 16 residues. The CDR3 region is CASSLELWLAGETQYF. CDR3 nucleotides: TGCGCCAGCAGCTTGGAATTATGGCTAGCGGGAGAGACCCAGTACTTC.

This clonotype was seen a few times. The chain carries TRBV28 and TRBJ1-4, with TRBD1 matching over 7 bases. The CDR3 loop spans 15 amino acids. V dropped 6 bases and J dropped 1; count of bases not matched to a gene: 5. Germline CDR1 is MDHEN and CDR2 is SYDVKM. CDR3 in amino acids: CASRLSGGTNEKLFF. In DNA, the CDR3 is TGTGCCAGCAGACTATCAGGGGGAACTAATGAAAAACTGTTTTTT. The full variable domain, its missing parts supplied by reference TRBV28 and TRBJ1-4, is DVKVTQSSRYLVKRTGEKVFLECVQDMDHENMFWYRQDPGLGLRLIYFSYDVKMKEKGDIPEGYSVSREKKERFSLILESASTNQTSMYLCASRLSGGTNEKLFFGSGTQLSVL.

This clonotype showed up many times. CDR3 in amino acids: CSARRLAAQETQYF. The CDR3 nucleotides are TGCAGTGCTAGGAGGCTAGCGGCCCAAGAGACCCAGTACTTC. The chain carries TRBV20-1 and TRBJ2-5; 7 bases line up with TRBD2. Trimming removed 3 bases from V and 1 base from J; junction bases left unmatched: 5. The CDR3 has 14 residues. Per germline, CDR1 DFQATT and CDR2 SNEGSKA (reference sequence).

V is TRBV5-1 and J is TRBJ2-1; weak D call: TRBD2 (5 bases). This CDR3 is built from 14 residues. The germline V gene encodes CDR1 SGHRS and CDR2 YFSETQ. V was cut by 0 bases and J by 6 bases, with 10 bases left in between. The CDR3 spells CASSLVTNPNEQFF. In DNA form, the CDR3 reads TGCGCCAGCAGCTTGGTGACTAACCCCAATGAGCAGTTCTTC.

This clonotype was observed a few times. CDR3 bases: TGTGCCAGCAGCGGACAGCCCGCTGGAAACACCATATATTTT. This sequence encodes CASSGQPAGNTIYF. The J gene is TRBJ1-3, the V gene TRBV4-2, with D possibly being TRBD1 (6 bases). CDR1 is LGHNA and CDR2 is YNFKEQ in the germline V gene. V was trimmed by 5 bases and J by 2 bases, leaving 10 bases between them. This CDR3 region has 14 residues.

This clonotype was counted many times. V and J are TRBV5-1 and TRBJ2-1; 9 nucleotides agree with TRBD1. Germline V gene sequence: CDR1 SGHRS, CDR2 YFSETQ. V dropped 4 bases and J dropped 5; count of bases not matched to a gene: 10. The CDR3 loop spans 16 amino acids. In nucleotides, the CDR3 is TGCGCCAGCAGCATGGGACAGGGTTGGGCAAACAATGAGCAGTTCTTC. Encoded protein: CASSMGQGWANNEQFF.

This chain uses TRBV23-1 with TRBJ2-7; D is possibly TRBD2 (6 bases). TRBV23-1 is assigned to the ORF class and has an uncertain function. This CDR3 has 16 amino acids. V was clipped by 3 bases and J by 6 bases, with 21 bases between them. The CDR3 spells CASSHHRGEAGCEQYF. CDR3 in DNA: TGCGCCAGCAGTCACCATAGGGGAGAAGCGGGCTGCGAGCAGTACTTC.